This T cell receptor beta chain came from a study of blood T cell repertoires in COVID-19. Whole-study context: Sites in the United States, Italy and Spain provided acute and convalescent COVID-19 samples.

The CDR3 runs to 15 residues. Per germline, CDR1 SGDLS and CDR2 YYNGEE. J gave up 9 bases and V 4 bases, and 9 bases lay outside the gene matches. The table came from immunoSEQ multiplex PCR; TCRdb's copy has only in-frame clones and leaves some out. The data hold some 360,000 clones, with around nine tenths observed a single time. The source material was PBMCs or T cells enriched from blood (not recorded which). The clonotype was recovered from a woman under 40 who had been exposed to COVID-19. The chain is built from TRBV9 and TRBJ1-6; 8 nucleotides match TRBD1. The CDR3 sequence is CASSLQGTGPSPLHF. In nucleotides, the CDR3 is TGTGCCAGCAGCCTTCAGGGGACAGGACCTTCACCCCTCCACTTT.